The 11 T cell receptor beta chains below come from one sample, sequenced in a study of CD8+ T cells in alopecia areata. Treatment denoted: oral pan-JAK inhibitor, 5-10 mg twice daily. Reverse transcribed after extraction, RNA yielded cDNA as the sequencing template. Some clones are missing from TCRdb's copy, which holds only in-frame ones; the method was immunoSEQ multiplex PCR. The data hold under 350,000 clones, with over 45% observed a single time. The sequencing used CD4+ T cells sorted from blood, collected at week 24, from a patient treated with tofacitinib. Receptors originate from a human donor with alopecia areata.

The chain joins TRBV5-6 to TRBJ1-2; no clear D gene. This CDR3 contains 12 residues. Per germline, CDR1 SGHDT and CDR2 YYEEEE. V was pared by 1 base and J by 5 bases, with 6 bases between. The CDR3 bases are TGTGCCAGCAGCTTGCAGAATTATGGCTACACCTTC. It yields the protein CASSLQNYGYTF.

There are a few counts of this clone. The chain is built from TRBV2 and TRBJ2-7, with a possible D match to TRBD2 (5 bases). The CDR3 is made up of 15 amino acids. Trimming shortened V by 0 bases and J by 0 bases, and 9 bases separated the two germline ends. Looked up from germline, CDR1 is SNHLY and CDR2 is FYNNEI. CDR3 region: CASSEALASSYEQYF. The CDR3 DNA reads TGTGCCAGCAGTGAAGCCCTAGCAAGCTCCTACGAGCAGTACTTC.

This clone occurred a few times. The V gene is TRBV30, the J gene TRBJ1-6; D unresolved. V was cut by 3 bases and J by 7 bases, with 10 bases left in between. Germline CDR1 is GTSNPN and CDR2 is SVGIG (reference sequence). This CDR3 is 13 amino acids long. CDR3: CAWRWQENSPLHF. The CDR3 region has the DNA TGTGCCTGGAGATGGCAGGAGAATTCACCCCTCCACTTT.

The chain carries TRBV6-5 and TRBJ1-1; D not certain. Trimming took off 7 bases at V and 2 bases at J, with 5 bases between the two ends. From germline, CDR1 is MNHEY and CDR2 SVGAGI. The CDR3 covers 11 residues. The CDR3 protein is CASISNTEAFF. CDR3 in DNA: TGTGCCAGCATATCTAACACTGAAGCTTTCTTT.

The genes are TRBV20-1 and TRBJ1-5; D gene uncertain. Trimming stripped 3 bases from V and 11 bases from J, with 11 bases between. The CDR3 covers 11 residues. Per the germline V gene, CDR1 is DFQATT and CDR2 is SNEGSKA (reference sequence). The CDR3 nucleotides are TGCAGTGCTAGGGAAAGACGGGCCCAGCATTTT. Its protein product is CSARERRAQHF.

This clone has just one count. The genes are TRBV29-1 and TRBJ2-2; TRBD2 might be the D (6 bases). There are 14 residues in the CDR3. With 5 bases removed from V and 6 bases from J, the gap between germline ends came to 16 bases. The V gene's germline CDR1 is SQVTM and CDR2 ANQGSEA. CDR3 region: CSVSGSQAPGELFF. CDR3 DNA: TGCAGCGTTTCCGGGAGCCAGGCCCCCGGGGAGCTGTTTTTT.

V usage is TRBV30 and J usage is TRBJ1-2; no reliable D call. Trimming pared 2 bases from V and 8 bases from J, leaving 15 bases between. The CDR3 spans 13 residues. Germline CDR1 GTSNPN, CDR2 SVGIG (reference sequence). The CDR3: CAWSKTFGRGYTF. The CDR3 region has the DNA TGTGCCTGGAGTAAGACCTTCGGGAGGGGCTACACCTTC.

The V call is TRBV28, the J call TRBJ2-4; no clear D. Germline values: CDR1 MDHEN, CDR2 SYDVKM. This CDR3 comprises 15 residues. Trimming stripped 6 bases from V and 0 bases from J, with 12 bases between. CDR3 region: CASSETNLAKNIQYF. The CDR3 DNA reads TGTGCCAGCAGCGAGACAAACTTAGCCAAAAACATTCAGTACTTC.

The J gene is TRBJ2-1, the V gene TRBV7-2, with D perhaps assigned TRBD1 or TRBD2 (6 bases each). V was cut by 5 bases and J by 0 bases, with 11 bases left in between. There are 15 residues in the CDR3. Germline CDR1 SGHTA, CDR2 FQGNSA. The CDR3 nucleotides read TGTGCCAGCAGCCCCGGGGGCGGCTCCTACAATGAGCAGTTCTTC. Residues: CASSPGGGSYNEQFF.

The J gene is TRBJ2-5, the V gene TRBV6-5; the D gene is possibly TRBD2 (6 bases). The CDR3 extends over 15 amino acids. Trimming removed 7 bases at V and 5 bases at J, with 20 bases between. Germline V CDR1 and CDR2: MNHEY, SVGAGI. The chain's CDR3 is CASTLNAGSGETQYF. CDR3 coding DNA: TGTGCCAGCACCCTCAACGCGGGGAGTGGCGAGACCCAGTACTTC.

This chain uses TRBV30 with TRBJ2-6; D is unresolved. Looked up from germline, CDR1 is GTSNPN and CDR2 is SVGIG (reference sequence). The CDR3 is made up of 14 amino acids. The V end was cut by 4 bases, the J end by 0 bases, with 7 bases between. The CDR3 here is CAWTPSSGANVLTF. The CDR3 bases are TGTGCCTGGACCCCAAGCTCTGGGGCCAACGTCCTGACTTTC. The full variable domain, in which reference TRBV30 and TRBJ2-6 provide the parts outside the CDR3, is SQTIHQWPATLVQPVGSPLSLECTVEGTSNPNLYWYRQAAGRGLQLLFYSVGIGQISSEVPQNLSASRPQDRQFILSSKKLLLSDSGFYLCAWTPSSGANVLTFGAGSRLTVL.